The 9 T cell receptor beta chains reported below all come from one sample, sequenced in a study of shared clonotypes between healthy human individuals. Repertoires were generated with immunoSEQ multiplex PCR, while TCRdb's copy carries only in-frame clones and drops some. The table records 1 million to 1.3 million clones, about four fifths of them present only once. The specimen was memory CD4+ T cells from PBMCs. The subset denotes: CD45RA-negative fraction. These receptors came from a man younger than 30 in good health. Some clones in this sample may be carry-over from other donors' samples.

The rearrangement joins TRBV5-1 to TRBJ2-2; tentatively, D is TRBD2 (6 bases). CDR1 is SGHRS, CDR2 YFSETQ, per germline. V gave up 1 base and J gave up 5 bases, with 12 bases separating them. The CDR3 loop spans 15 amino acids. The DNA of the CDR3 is TGCGCCAGCAGCTTGCAGGGCGGGGAGACCGGGGAGCTGTTTTTT. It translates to CASSLQGGETGELFF.

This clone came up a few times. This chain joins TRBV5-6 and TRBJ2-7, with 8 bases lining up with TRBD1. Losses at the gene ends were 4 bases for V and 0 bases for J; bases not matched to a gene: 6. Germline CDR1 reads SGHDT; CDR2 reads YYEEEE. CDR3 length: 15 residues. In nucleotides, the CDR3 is TGTGCCAGCAGCCTGCCCGACAGGGGCTCCTACGAGCAGTACTTC. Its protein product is CASSLPDRGSYEQYF. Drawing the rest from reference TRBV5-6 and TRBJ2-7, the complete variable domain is DAGVTQSPTHLIKTRGQQVTLRCSPKSGHDTVSWYQQALGQGPQFIFQYYEEEERQRGNFPDRFSGHQFPNYSSELNVNALLLGDSALYLCASSLPDRGSYEQYFGPGTRLTVT.

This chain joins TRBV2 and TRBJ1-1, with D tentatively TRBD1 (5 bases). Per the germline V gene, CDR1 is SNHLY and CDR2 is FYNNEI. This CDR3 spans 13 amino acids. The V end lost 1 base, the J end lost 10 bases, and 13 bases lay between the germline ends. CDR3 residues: CASSEVGGGRAFF. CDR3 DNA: TGTGCCAGCAGTGAAGTGGGGGGAGGGAGAGCTTTCTTT.

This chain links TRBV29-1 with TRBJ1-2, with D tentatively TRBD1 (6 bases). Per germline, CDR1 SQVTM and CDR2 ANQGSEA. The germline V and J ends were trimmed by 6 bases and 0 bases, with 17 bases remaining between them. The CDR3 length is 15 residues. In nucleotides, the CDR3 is TGCAGCGTCGCTTGGAGGGGGGGAACTAACTATGGCTACACCTTC. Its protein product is CSVAWRGGTNYGYTF. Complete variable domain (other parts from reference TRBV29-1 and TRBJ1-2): SAVISQKPSRDICQRGTSLTIQCQVDSQVTMMFWYRQQPGQSLTLIATANQGSEATYESGFVIDKFPISRPNLTFSTLTVSNMSPEDSSIYLCSVAWRGGTNYGYTFGSGTRLTVV.

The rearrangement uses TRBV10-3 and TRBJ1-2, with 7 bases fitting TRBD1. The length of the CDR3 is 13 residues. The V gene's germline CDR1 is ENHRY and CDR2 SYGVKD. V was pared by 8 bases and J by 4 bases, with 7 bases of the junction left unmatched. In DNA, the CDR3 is TGTGCCATCGGACAGGCTAATATCTATGGCTACACCTTC. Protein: CAIGQANIYGYTF.

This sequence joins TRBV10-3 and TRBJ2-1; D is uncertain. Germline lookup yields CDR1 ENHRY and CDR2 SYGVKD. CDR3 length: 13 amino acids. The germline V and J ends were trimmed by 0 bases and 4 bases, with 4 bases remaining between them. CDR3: CAISESQYNEQFF. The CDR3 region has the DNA TGTGCCATCAGTGAGTCGCAGTACAATGAGCAGTTCTTC.

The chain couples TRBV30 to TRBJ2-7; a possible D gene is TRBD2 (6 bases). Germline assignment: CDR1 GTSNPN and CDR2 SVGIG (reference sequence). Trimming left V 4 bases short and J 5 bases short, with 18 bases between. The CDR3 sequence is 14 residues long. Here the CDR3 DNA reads TGTGCCTGGAACTGGGACTTGATATCGGACGAGCAGTACTTC. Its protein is CAWNWDLISDEQYF.

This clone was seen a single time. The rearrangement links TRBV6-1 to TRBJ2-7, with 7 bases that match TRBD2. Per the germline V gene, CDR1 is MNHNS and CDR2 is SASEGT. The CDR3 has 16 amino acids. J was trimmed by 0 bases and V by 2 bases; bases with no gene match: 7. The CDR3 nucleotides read TGTGCCAGCAGTGAATCCTTAGGCGGGGGCTCCTACGAGCAGTACTTC. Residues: CASSESLGGGSYEQYF.

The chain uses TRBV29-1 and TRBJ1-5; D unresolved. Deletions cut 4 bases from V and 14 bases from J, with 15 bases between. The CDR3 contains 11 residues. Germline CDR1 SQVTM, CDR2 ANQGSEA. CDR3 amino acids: CSVGSRRAKHF. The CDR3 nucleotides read TGCAGCGTTGGATCGCGGCGGGCAAAGCATTTT.